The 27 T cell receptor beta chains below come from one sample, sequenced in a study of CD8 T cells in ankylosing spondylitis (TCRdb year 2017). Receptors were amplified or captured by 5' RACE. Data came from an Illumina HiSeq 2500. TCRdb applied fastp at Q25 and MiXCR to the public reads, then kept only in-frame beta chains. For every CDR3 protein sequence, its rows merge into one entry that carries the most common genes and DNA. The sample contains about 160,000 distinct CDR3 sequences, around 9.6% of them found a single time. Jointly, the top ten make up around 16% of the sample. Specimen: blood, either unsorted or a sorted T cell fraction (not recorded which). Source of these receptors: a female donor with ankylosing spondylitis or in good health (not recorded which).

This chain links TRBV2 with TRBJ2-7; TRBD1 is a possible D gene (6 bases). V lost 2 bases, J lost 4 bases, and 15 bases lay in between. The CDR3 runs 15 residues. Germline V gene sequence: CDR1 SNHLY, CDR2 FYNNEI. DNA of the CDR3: TGTGCCAGCAGTGAATATTTGGGCACAGGGTACGAGCAGTACTTC. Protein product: CASSEYLGTGYEQYF.

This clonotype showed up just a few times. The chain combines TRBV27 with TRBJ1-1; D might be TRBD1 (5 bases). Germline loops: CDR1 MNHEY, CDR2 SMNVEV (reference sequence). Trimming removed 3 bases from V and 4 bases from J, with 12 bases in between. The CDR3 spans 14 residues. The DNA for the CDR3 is TGTGCCAGCAGTTTCGGGGGTCAGATCACTGAAGCTTTCTTT. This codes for CASSFGGQITEAFF.

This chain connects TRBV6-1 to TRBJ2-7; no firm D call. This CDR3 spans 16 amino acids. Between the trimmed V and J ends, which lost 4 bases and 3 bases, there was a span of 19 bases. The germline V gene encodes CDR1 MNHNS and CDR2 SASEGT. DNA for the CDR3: TGTGCCAGCAGTGTTGCCTCAACCAGTACATTCTACGAGCAGTACTTC. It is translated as CASSVASTSTFYEQYF.

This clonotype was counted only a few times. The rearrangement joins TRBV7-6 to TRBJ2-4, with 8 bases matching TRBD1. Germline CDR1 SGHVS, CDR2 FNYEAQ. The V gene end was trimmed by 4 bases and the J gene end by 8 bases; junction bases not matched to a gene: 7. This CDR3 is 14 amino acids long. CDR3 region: CASSSSDRVDIQYF. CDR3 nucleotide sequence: TGTGCCAGCAGCTCTTCGGACAGGGTGGACATTCAGTACTTC.

Here the CDR3 DNA reads TGTGCCAGCACCATGGGCCTAGCGGGAGCCGAGCAGTACTTC. This gives the protein CASTMGLAGAEQYF. The chain uses TRBV12-3 or TRBV12-4 and TRBJ2-7, with 10 bases matching TRBD2. Unmatched junction bases numbered 9, after V lost 7 bases and J lost 6 bases. There are 14 residues in the CDR3.

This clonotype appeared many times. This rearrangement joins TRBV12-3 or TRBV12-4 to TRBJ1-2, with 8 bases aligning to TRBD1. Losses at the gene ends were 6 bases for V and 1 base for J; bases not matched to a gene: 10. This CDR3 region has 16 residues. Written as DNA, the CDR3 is TGTGCCAGCAGCCCCCGGACAGGGTTTATTAACTATGGCTACACCTTC. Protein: CASSPRTGFINYGYTF.

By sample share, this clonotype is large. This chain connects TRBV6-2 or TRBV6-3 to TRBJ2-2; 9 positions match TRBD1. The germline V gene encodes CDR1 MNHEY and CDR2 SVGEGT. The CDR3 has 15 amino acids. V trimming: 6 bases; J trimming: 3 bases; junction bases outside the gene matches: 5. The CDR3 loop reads CASSPGQGDTGELFF. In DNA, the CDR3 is TGTGCCAGCAGCCCGGGACAGGGAGACACCGGGGAGCTGTTTTTT.

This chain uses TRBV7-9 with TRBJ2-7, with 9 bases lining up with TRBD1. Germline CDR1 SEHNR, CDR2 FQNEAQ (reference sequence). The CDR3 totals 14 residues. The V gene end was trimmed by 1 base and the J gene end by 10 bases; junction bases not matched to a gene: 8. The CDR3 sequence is CASSLGLGGQGQYF. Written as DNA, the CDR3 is TGTGCCAGCAGCTTAGGGCTCGGGGGACAGGGTCAGTACTTC.

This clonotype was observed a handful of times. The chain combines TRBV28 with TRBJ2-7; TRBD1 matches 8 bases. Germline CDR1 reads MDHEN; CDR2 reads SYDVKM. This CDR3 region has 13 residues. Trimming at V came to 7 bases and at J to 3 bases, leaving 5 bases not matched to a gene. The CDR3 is CASTRDRYYEQYF. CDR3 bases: TGTGCCAGCACTCGGGACAGGTACTACGAGCAGTACTTC.

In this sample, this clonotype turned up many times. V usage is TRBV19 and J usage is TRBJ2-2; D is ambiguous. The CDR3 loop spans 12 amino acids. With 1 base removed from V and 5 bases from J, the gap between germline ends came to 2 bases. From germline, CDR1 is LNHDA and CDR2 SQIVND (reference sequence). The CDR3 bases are TGTGCCAGTAGTATAGGAACCGGGGAGCTGTTTTTT. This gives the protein CASSIGTGELFF.

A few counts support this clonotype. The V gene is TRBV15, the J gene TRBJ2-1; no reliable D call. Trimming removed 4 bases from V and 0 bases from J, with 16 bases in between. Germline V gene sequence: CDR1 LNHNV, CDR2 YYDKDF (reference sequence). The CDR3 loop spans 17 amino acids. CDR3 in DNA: TGTGCCACCAGCAAGGGTCTTGGTTTGAGCTCCTACAATGAGCAGTTCTTC. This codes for CATSKGLGLSSYNEQFF.

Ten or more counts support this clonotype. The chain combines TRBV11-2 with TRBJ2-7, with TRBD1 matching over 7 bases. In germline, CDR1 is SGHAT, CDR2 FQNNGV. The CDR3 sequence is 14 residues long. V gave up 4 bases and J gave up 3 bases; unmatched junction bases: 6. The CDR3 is CASSSRDRLYEQYF. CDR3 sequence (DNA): TGTGCCAGCAGCTCTAGGGACAGACTCTACGAGCAGTACTTC.

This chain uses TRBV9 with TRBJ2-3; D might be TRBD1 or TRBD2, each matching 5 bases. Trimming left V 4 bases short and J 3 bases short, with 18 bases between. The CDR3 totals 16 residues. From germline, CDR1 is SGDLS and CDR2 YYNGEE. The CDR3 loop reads CASSQWTGTETDTQYF. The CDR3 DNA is TGTGCCAGCAGCCAGTGGACGGGGACGGAGACAGATACGCAGTATTTT.

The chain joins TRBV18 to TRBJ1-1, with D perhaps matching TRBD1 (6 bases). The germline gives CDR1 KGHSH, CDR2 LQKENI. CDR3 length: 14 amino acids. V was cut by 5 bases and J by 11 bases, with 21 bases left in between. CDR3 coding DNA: TGTGCCAGCTCATTCCGGGACAATCACAAGTGGGCTTTCTTT. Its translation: CASSFRDNHKWAFF. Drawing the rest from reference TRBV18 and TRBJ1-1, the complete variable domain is NAGVMQNPRHLVRRRGQEARLRCSPMKGHSHVYWYRQLPEEGLKFMVYLQKENIIDESGMPKERFSAEFPKEGPSILRIQQVVRGDSAAYFCASSFRDNHKWAFFGQGTRLTVV.

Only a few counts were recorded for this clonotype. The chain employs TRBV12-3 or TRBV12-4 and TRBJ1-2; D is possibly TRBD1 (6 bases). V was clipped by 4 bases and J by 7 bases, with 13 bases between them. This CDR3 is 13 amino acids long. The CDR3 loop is CASSSYRERGYTF. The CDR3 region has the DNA TGTGCCAGCAGTTCATACAGGGAGCGTGGCTACACCTTC.

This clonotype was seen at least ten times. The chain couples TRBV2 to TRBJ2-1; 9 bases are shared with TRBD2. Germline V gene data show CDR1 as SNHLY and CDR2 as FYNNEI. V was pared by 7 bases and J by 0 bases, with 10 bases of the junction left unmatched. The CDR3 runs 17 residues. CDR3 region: CASKRAGGSSSYNEQFF. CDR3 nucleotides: TGTGCCAGCAAAAGAGCGGGAGGCTCTAGCTCCTACAATGAGCAGTTCTTC.

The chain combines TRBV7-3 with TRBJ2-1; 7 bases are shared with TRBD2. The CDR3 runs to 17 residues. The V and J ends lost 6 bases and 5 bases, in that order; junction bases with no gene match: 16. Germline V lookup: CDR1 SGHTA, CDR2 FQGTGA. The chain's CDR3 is CASSQVGPSGINNEQFF. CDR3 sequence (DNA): TGTGCCAGCAGTCAAGTCGGTCCTAGCGGAATTAACAATGAGCAGTTCTTC.

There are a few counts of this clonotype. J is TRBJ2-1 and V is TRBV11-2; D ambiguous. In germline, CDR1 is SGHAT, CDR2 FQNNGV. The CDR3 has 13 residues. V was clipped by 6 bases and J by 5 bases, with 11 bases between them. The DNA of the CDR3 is TGTGCCAGCAGTAAGGAGACGCACAATGAGCAGTTCTTC. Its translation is CASSKETHNEQFF.

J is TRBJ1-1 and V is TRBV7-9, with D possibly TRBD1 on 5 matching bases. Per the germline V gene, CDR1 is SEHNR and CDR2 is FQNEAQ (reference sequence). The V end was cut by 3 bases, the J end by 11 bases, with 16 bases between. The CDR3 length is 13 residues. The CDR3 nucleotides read TGTGCCAGCAGCTTCAGACAGCCATGGGAGGCTTTCTTT. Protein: CASSFRQPWEAFF.

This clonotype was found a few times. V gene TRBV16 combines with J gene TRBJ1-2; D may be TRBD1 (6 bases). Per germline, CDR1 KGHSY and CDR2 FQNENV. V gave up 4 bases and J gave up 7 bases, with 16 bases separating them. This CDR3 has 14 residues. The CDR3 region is CASSPQGPPGGYTF. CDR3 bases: TGTGCCAGCAGCCCCCAGGGGCCCCCGGGTGGCTACACCTTC. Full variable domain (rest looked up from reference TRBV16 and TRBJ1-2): GEEVAQTPKHLVRGEGQKAKLYCAPIKGHSYVFWYQQVLKNEFKFLISFQNENVFDETGMPKERFSAKCLPNSPCSLEIQATKLEDSAVYFCASSPQGPPGGYTFGSGTRLTVV.

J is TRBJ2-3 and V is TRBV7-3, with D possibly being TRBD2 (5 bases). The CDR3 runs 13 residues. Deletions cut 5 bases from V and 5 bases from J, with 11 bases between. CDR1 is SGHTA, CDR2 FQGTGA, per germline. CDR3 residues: CASSHPGEDTQYF. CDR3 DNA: TGTGCCAGCAGCCACCCCGGGGAAGATACGCAGTATTTT.

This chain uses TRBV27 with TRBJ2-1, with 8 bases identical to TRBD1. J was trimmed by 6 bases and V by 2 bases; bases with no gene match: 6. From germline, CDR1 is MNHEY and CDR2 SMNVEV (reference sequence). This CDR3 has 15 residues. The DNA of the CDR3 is TGTGCCAGCAGTTTAATCGGGACAGGTTTCAATGAGCAGTTCTTC. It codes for CASSLIGTGFNEQFF.

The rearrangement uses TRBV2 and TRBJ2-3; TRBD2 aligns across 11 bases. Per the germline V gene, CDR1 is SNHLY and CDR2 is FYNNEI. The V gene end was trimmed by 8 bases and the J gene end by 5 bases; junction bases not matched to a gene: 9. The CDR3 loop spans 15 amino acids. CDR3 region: CASSKTSGTEDTQYF. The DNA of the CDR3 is TGTGCCAGCTCCAAGACTAGCGGGACGGAAGATACGCAGTATTTT.

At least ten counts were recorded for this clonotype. The CDR3 nucleotides read TGTGCCAGCAGTCGGGGGACTAGCGTGCAGTTCTTC. Protein product: CASSRGTSVQFF. V gene TRBV5-6 combines with J gene TRBJ2-1, with TRBD2 matching 10 bases. This CDR3 comprises 12 residues. V was clipped by 5 bases and J by 12 bases; unmatched bases: 5. The germline V gene encodes CDR1 SGHDT and CDR2 YYEEEE.

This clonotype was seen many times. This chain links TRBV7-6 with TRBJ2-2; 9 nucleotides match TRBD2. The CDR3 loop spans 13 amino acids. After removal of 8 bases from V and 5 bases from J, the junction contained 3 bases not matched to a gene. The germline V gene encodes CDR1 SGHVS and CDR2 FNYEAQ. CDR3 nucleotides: TGTGCCAGCGCTAGCGGGATTACCGGGGAGCTGTTTTTT. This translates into CASASGITGELFF.

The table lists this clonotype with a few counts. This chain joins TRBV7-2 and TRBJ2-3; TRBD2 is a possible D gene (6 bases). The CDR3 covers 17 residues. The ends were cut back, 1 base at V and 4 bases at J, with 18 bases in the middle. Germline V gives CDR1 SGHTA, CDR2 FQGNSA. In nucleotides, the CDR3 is TGTGCCAGCAGCTTAGGATATGGCGGGGAGATTGCAGATACGCAGTATTTT. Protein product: CASSLGYGGEIADTQYF.

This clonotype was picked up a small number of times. DNA of the CDR3: TGCGCCAGCAGCCAGTCGGGACTCTCAACCAACGAGCAGTACTTC. Encoded protein: CASSQSGLSTNEQYF. The V and J genes are TRBV4-3 and TRBJ2-7, with a possible D match to TRBD2 (6 bases). This CDR3 spans 15 amino acids. Trimming took off 3 bases at V and 5 bases at J, with 17 bases between the two ends. CDR1 LGHNA and CDR2 YSLEER come from the germline V gene.